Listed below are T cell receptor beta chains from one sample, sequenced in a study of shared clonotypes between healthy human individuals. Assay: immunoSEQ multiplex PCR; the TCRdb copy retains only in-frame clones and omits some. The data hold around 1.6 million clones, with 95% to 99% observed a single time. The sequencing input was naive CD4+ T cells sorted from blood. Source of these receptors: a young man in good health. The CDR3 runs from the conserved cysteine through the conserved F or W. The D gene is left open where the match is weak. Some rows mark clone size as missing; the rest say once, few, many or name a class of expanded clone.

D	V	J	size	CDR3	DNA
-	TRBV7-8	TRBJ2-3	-	CASSSTEVYNTDTQYF	TGTGCCAGCAGCTCTACAGAAGTATACAACACAGATACGCAGTATTTT
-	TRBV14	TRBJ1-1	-	CASSKGGQAFF	TGTGCCAGCAGCAAGGGGGGGCAAGCTTTCTTT
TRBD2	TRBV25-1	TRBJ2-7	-	CASSTAGAWEQYF	TGTGCCAGCAGCACAGCGGGAGCCTGGGAGCAGTACTTC
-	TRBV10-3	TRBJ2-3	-	CAISGSSTDTQYF	TGTGCCATCAGTGGGAGTAGCACAGATACGCAGTATTTT
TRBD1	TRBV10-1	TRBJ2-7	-	CASPKGTGGSSYEQYF	TGCGCCAGCCCCAAAGGTACAGGGGGCTCCTCCTACGAGCAGTACTTC
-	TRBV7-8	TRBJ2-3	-	CASSSGSPGTQYF	TGTGCCAGCAGCTCAGGGTCCCCGGGTACGCAGTATTTT
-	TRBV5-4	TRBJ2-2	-	CASSLLGVGELFF	TGTGCCAGCAGCTTGCTGGGGGTCGGGGAGCTGTTTTTT
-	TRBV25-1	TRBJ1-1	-	CASTPSTGRETSEAFF	TGTGCCAGCACCCCTTCAACTGGCAGGGAAACAAGTGAAGCTTTCTTT
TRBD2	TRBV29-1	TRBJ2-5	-	CSVALAGVMETQYF	TGCAGCGTGGCCCTAGCGGGAGTAATGGAGACCCAGTACTTC
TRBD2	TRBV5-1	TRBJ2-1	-	CASSPGTSGPHNEQFF	TGCGCCAGCAGCCCTGGGACTAGCGGGCCTCACAATGAGCAGTTCTTC
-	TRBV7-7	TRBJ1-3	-	CASSPEFGVGNTIYF	TGTGCCAGCAGCCCTGAGTTTGGGGTCGGAAACACCATATATTTT
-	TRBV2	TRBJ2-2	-	CASTGTANTGELFF	TGTGCCAGCACGGGAACCGCGAACACCGGGGAGCTGTTTTTT
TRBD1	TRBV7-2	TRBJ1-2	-	CASSRGQGRVGYGYTF	TGTGCCAGCAGCCGCGGACAGGGGCGAGTGGGCTATGGCTACACCTTC
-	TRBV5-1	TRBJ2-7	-	CASSFFGRSYEQYF	TGCGCCAGCAGCTTCTTCGGAAGATCCTACGAGCAGTACTTC
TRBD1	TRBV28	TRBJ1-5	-	CASSTGQGNNQPQHF	TGTGCCAGCAGTACGGGACAGGGAAACAATCAGCCCCAGCATTTT
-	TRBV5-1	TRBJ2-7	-	CASSSGASYEQYF	TGCGCCAGCAGCTCTGGCGCCTCCTACGAGCAGTACTTC
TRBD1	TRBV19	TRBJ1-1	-	CASSFRGEVTEAFF	TGTGCCAGTAGTTTCAGGGGGGAAGTCACTGAAGCTTTCTTT
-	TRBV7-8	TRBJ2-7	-	CASSPMPGLLTTRQYF	TGTGCCAGCAGCCCAATGCCGGGACTGCTTACTACGAGGCAGTACTTC
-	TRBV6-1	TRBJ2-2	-	CASSEERPGELFF	TGTGCCAGCAGTGAAGAGAGGCCCGGGGAGCTGTTTTTT
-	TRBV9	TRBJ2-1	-	CASSVFGYPGATYNEQFF	TGTGCCAGCAGCGTTTTTGGCTACCCTGGCGCCACCTACAATGAGCAGTTCTTC
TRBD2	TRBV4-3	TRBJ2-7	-	CASSQNPSGSSYEQYF	TGCGCCAGCAGCCAAAATCCCAGCGGGAGCTCCTACGAGCAGTACTTC
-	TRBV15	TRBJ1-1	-	CATSRGGRGNTEAFF	TGTGCCACCAGCAGAGGGGGTAGGGGAAACACTGAAGCTTTCTTT
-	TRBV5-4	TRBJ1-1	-	CASSLPLNTEAFF	TGTGCCAGCAGCTTGCCGTTGAACACTGAAGCTTTCTTT
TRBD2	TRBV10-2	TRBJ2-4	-	CASVSGRNIQYF	TGCGCCAGCGTTAGCGGGAGAAACATTCAGTACTTC
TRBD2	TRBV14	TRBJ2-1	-	CASSRTSGNNEQFF	TGTGCCAGCAGCCGAACTAGCGGGAACAATGAGCAGTTCTTC
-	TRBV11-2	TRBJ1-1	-	CASSLDGGRNTEAFF	TGTGCCAGCAGCTTAGATGGAGGAAGGAACACTGAAGCTTTCTTT
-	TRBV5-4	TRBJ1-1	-	CASSLELGNTEAFF	TGTGCCAGCAGCTTGGAGCTGGGGAACACTGAAGCTTTCTTT
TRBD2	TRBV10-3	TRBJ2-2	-	CAISERASGSHIGELFF	TGTGCCATCAGTGAACGGGCTAGCGGGAGTCATATCGGGGAGCTGTTTTTT
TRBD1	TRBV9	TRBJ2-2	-	CASSVTGQGNTGELFF	TGTGCCAGCAGCGTAACCGGACAGGGGAACACCGGGGAGCTGTTTTTT
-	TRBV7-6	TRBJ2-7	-	CASSLGAGVDEQYF	TGTGCCAGCAGCTTAGGAGCAGGGGTGGACGAGCAGTACTTC
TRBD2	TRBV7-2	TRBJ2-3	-	CASSLASGSWNTQYF	TGTGCCAGCAGCTTAGCCAGCGGGAGTTGGAATACGCAGTATTTT
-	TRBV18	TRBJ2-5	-	CASSPSIETQYF	TGTGCCAGCTCACCAAGCATAGAGACCCAGTACTTC
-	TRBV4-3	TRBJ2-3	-	CASSQYSTDTQYF	TGCGCCAGCAGCCAATACAGCACAGATACGCAGTATTTT
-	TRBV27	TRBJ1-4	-	CASSFWGSNEKLFF	TGTGCCAGCAGTTTTTGGGGGAGTAATGAAAAACTGTTTTTT
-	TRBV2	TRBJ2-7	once	CASSLQVTYSYEQYF	TGTGCCAGCAGTCTTCAGGTCACCTATTCCTACGAGCAGTACTTC
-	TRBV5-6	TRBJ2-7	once	CASPPLPAYEQYF	TGTGCCAGCCCCCCCCTCCCTGCCTACGAGCAGTACTTC
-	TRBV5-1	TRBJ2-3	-	CASSLESGPTDTQYF	TGCGCCAGCAGCTTGGAAAGTGGCCCCACAGATACGCAGTATTTT
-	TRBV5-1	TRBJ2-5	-	CASSLVGGGSETQYF	TGCGCCAGCAGCTTGGTAGGCGGGGGCAGCGAGACCCAGTACTTC
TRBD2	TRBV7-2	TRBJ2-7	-	CASRNLAGGYEQYF	TGTGCCAGCAGGAATCTAGCGGGAGGCTACGAGCAGTACTTC
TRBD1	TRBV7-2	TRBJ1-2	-	CASSLVGQGVDGYTF	TGTGCCAGCAGCTTAGTGGGACAGGGGGTAGATGGCTACACCTTC
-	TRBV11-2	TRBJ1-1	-	CASRTRNTYSNTEAFF	TGTGCCAGCAGGACACGAAACACCTACTCGAACACTGAAGCTTTCTTT
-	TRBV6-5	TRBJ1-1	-	CASKITENTEAFF	TGTGCCAGCAAGATTACAGAGAACACTGAAGCTTTCTTT
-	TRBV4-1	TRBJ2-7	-	CASSQFRARAYEQYF	TGCGCCAGCAGCCAATTCCGGGCGCGGGCCTACGAGCAGTACTTC
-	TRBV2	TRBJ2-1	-	CASSVSGSQRFF	TGTGCCAGCAGTGTTTCGGGGAGTCAGCGGTTCTTC
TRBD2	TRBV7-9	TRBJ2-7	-	CASSHPTSQVLGSSYEQYF	TGTGCCAGCAGCCATCCGACTAGCCAAGTGCTGGGGAGCTCCTACGAGCAGTACTTC
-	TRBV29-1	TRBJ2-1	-	CSLSGTHGDDEQFF	TGCAGCTTATCCGGGACTCACGGCGACGATGAGCAGTTCTTC
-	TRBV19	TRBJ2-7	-	CASSTGRKYEQYF	TGTGCCAGTAGTACCGGACGGAAATACGAGCAGTACTTC
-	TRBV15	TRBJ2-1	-	CATSRVQGPNEQFF	TGTGCCACCAGCAGGGTACAGGGCCCCAATGAGCAGTTCTTC
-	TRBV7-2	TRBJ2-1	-	CASSLGTWTPSNEQFF	TGTGCCAGCAGCTTAGGTACTTGGACTCCTAGCAATGAGCAGTTCTTC
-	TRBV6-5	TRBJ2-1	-	CASSTLVGEQFF	TGTGCCAGCAGTACCTTGGTGGGCGAGCAGTTCTTC
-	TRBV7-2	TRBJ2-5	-	CASSSAPRIQETQYF	TGTGCCAGCAGCTCTGCCCCACGCATCCAAGAGACCCAGTACTTC
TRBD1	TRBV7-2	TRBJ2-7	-	CASSLIPTGREQYF	TGTGCCAGCAGCTTAATCCCGACAGGGCGGGAGCAGTACTTC
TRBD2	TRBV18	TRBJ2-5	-	CASSLREGEETQYF	TGTGCCAGCTCCCTCAGGGAGGGCGAAGAGACCCAGTACTTC
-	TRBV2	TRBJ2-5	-	CASSGQDQETQYF	TGTGCCAGCAGTGGACAGGACCAAGAGACCCAGTACTTC
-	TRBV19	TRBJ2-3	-	CASAQGVPTDTQYF	TGTGCCAGTGCGCAAGGGGTCCCCACAGATACGCAGTATTTT
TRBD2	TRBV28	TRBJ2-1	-	CASSLGLAPPRIF	TGTGCCAGCAGTTTGGGACTAGCTCCACCTAGGATCTTC
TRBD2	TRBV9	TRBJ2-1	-	CASSAGLAGDRGSYNEQFF	TGTGCCAGCAGCGCCGGACTAGCGGGAGATAGGGGTTCCTACAATGAGCAGTTCTTC
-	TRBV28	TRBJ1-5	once	CASSFDSNQPQHF	TGTGCCAGCAGTTTCGACAGCAATCAGCCCCAGCATTTT
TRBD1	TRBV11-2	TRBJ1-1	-	CASRDRRNTEAFF	TGTGCCAGTCGGGACAGGCGGAACACTGAAGCTTTCTTT